Listed below are T cell receptor beta chains from one sample, sequenced in a study of a mutant IDH1 vaccine in newly diagnosed glioma. TCRdb keeps only in-frame clones here, not all; method: immunoSEQ multiplex PCR. There are some 60,000 clones in the sample; over 70% occur only once, and around 1.5% lies in the top ten. No antigen has been assigned to these receptors. The sample in question was PBMCs, obtained from a glioma patient whose treatment included an IDH1 peptide vaccine. The receptor set was obtained from a man in his forties or fifties with glioma. The CDR3 runs from the conserved cysteine through the conserved F or W. Fields, in order: V gene, D gene, clone size, J gene, CDR3 protein, CDR3 DNA. A D gene is named only where the DNA matches it firmly. Part of the rows lack a size; the others show once, few, many or a class for expanded clones.

TRBV28,.,.,TRBJ1-3,CASTRAISGNTIYF,TGTGCCAGCACCCGGGCCATCTCTGGAAACACCATATATTTT
TRBV5-1,.,.,TRBJ1-4,CASSLGGAGEKLFF,TGCGCCAGCAGCTTGGGGGGGGCGGGTGAAAAACTGTTTTTT
TRBV5-1,.,.,TRBJ2-5,CASSGAEGETQYF,TGCGCCAGTTCGGGGGCCGAGGGTGAGACCCAGTACTTC
TRBV25-1,.,few,TRBJ2-3,CASRTGTLLRDTQYF,TGTGCCAGCAGGACCGGGACACTGCTGAGAGATACGCAGTATTTT
TRBV10-3,TRBD2,once,TRBJ2-1,CAISGGAGGPVNEQFF,TGTGCCATCAGTGGGGGGGCGGGAGGGCCGGTTAATGAGCAGTTCTTC
TRBV6-5,TRBD1,.,TRBJ2-1,CASRSITGAGEQFF,TGTGCCAGCAGGTCAATCACAGGGGCCGGTGAGCAGTTCTTC
TRBV29-1,.,.,TRBJ2-6,CSVERTDSGANVLTF,TGCAGCGTTGAAAGGACAGACTCTGGGGCCAACGTCCTGACTTTC
TRBV27,.,.,TRBJ2-7,CATRGPGSLEQYF,TGTGCCACCAGAGGTCCGGGATCCCTCGAGCAGTACTTC
TRBV5-8,TRBD1,.,TRBJ1-2,CASSFYRGYGYTF,TGTGCCAGCAGCTTTTACAGGGGCTATGGCTACACCTTC
TRBV2,.,.,TRBJ1-2,CASSDYRVNYGYTF,TGTGCCAGCAGTGATTACAGGGTCAACTATGGCTACACCTTC
TRBV6-5,TRBD2,.,TRBJ2-1,CASNRLAGLYNEQFF,TGTGCCAGCAACCGACTAGCGGGCTTATACAATGAGCAGTTCTTC
TRBV19,.,.,TRBJ1-4,CASSVRRGVEKLFF,TGTGCCAGTAGTGTCAGGCGGGGCGTTGAAAAACTGTTTTTT
TRBV7-7,.,.,TRBJ2-7,CASSLRRGPNEYEQYF,TGTGCTAGCAGCTTACGTCGGGGGCCGAACGAGTACGAGCAGTACTTC
TRBV2,TRBD1,.,TRBJ2-5,CASRKTGGRDETQYF,TGTGCCAGCAGAAAGACAGGGGGACGGGATGAGACCCAGTACTTC
TRBV27,.,.,TRBJ2-5,CASSKRTPEETQYF,TGTGCCAGCAGTAAGCGGACACCCGAAGAGACCCAGTACTTC
TRBV14,.,.,TRBJ1-1,CASSQVGGNTEAFF,TGTGCCAGCAGCCAAGTCGGGGGGAACACTGAAGCTTTCTTT
TRBV19,TRBD2,.,TRBJ2-3,CASSRSGRLSDTQYF,TGTGCCAGTAGTCGCAGCGGGAGGCTGTCAGATACGCAGTATTTT
TRBV7-9,TRBD2,once,TRBJ2-1,CASSLYGTSGSRGYNEQFF,TGTGCCAGCAGCTTATACGGGACTAGCGGGAGTCGGGGCTACAATGAGCAGTTCTTC
TRBV7-2,.,once,TRBJ2-2,CASSLETIFTGELFF,TGTGCCAGCAGCTTAGAGACGATTTTCACCGGGGAGCTGTTTTTT
TRBV19,.,.,TRBJ2-7,CASSFQRDYEQYF,TGTGCCAGTAGTTTCCAGCGCGATTACGAGCAGTACTTC
TRBV10-1,TRBD2,.,TRBJ2-3,CASRTPHDTSVSDTQYF,TGCGCCAGCAGGACTCCACACGATACTAGCGTGTCGGATACGCAGTATTTT
TRBV11-2,TRBD1,once,TRBJ2-3,CASSSRTGADTQYF,TGTGCCAGCAGCTCCCGGACAGGGGCAGATACGCAGTATTTT
TRBV11-2,TRBD2,.,TRBJ2-3,CASSLSSGSLADTQYF,TGTGCCAGCAGCTTATCTAGCGGGAGTTTGGCAGATACGCAGTATTTT
TRBV5-1,.,.,TRBJ2-2,CASSLGQLNPSGELFF,TGCGCCAGCAGCTTGGGGCAGCTAAACCCGTCCGGGGAGCTGTTTTTT
TRBV4-3,TRBD2,.,TRBJ2-1,CASTQQAGTGFQREIYEQFF,TGCGCCAGCACCCAGCAGGCAGGAACGGGCTTCCAGCGGGAGATATATGAGCAGTTCTTC
TRBV6-4,TRBD2,.,TRBJ2-3,CASSPEGTSGRTDTQYF,TGTGCCAGCAGCCCAGAAGGGACTAGCGGGAGGACAGATACGCAGTATTTT
TRBV18,.,.,TRBJ1-3,CASSFTDLTRNTIYF,TGTGCCAGCTCATTTACAGACTTGACAAGAAACACCATATATTTT
TRBV7-3,.,.,TRBJ2-3,CASSLTLTIEANRYF,TGTGCCAGCAGCTTAACGTTAACAATAGAGGCCAATCGGTATTTT
TRBV30,.,.,TRBJ2-7,CASLQGEQYF,TGTGCCTCGCTACAGGGCGAGCAGTACTTC
TRBV5-1,TRBD2,.,TRBJ2-2,CASSSSREEINTGELFF,TGCGCCAGCAGCTCCTCCCGGGAGGAAATTAACACCGGGGAGCTGTTTTTT
TRBV4-1,TRBD1,.,TRBJ2-7,CASSPGQGASYEQYF,TGCGCCAGCAGCCCCGGACAGGGGGCCTCCTACGAGCAGTACTTC
TRBV18,TRBD1,.,TRBJ2-3,CASSRQGPTDTQYF,TGTGCCAGCTCACGACAGGGGCCCACAGATACGCAGTATTTT
TRBV29-1,TRBD2,.,TRBJ2-1,CSVEGGLAVNNEQFF,TGCAGCGTTGAAGGAGGACTAGCGGTTAACAATGAGCAGTTCTTC
TRBV27,.,.,TRBJ2-5,CASSFYRSAQETQYF,TGTGCCAGCAGTTTTTACCGTAGCGCCCAAGAGACCCAGTACTTC
TRBV7-2,.,.,TRBJ2-2,CASRPRGREGRTGELFF,TGTGCCAGCAGGCCCAGGGGGCGGGAGGGCCGGACCGGGGAGCTGTTTTTT
TRBV11-2,.,few,TRBJ2-1,CASSLDSLARPYNEQFF,TGTGCCAGCAGCTTAGATTCGCTAGCGAGGCCCTACAATGAGCAGTTCTTC
TRBV7-6,.,.,TRBJ2-5,CASSLQGLSQETQYF,TGTGCCAGCAGCTTACAGGGCCTCTCGCAAGAGACCCAGTACTTC